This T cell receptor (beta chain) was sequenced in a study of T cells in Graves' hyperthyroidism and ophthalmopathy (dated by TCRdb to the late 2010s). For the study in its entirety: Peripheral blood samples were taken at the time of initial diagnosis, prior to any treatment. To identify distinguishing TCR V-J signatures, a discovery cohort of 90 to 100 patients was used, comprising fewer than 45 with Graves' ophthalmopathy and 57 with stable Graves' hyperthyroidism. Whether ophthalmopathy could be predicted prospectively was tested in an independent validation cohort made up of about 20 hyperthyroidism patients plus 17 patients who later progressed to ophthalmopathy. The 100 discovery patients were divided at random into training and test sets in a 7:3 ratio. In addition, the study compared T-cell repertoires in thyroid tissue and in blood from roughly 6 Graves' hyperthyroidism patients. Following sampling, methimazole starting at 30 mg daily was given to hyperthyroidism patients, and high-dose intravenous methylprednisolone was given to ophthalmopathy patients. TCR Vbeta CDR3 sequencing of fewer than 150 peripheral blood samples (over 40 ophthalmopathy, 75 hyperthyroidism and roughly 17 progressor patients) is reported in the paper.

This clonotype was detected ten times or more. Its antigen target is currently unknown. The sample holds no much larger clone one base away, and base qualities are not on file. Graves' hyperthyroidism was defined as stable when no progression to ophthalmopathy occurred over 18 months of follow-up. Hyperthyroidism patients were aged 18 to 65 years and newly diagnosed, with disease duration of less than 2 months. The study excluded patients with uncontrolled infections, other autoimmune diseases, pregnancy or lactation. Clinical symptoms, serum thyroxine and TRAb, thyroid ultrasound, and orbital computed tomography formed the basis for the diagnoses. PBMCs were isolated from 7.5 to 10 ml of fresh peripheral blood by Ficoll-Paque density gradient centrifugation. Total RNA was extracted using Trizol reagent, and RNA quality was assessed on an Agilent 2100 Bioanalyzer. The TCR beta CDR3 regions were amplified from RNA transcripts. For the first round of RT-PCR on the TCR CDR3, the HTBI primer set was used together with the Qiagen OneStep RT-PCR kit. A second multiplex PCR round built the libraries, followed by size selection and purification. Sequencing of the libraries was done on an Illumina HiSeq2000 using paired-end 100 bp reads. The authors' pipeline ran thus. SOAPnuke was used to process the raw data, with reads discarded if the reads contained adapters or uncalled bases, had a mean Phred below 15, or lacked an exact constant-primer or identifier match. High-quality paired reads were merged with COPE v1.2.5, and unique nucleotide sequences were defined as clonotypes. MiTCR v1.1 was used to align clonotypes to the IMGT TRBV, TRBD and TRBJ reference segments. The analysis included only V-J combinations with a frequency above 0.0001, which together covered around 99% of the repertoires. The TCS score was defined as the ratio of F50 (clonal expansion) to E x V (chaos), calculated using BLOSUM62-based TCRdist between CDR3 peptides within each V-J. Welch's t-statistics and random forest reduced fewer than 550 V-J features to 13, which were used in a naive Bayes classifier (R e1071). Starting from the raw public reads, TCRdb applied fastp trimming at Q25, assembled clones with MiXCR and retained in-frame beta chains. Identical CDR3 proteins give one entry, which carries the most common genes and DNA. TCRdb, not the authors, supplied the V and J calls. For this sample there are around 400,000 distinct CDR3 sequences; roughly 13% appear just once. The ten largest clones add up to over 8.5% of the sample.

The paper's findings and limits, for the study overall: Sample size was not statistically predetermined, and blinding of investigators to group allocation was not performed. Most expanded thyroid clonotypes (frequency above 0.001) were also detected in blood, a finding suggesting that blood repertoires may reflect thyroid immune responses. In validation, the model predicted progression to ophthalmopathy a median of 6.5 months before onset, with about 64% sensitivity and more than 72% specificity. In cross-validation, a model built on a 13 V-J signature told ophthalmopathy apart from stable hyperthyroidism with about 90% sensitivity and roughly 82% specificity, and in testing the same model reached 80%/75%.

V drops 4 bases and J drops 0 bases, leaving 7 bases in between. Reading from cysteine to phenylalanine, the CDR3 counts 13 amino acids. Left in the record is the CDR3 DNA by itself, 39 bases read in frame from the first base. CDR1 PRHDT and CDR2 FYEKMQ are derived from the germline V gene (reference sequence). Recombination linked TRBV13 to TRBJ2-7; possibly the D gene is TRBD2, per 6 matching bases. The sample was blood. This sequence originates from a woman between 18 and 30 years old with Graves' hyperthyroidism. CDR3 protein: CASSSTSSYEQYF. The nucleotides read TGTGCCAGCAGCTCGACTAGCTCCTACGAGCAGTACTTC.